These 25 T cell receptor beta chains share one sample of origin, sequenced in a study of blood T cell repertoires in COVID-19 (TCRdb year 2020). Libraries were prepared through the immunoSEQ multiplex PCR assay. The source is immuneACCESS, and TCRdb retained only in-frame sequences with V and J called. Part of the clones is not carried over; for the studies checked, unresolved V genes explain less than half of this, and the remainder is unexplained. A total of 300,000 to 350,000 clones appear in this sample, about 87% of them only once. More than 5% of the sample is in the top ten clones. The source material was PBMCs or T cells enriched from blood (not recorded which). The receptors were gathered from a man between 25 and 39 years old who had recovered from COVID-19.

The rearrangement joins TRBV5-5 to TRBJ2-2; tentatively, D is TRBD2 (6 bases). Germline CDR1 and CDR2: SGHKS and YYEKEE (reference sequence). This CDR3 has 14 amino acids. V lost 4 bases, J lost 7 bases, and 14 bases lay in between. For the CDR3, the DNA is TGTGCCAGCAGCCATCTAGCGTTAGACGGGGAGCTGTTTTTT. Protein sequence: CASSHLALDGELFF.

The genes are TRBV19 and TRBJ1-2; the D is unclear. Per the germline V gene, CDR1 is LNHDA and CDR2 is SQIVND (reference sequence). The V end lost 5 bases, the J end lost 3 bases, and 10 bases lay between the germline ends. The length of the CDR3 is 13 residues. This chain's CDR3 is CASSFKEDYGYTF. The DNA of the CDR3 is TGTGCCAGTAGTTTCAAGGAGGACTATGGCTACACCTTC.

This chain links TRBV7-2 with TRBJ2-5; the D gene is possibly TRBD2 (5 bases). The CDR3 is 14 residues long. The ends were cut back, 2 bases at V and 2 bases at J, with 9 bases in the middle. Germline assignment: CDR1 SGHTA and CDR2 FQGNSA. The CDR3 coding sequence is TGTGCCAGCAGCTTAATGCGGGCTCAAGAGACCCAGTACTTC. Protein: CASSLMRAQETQYF.

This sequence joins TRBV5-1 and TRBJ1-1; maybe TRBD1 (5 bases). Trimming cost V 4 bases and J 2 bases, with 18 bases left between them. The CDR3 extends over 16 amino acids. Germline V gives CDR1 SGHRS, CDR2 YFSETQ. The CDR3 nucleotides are TGCGCCAGCAGCGTATCCGGGACTCGCCCTAACACTGAAGCTTTCTTT. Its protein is CASSVSGTRPNTEAFF. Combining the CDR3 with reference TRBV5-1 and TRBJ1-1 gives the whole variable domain KAGVTQTPRYLIKTRGQQVTLSCSPISGHRSVSWYQQTPGQGLQFLFEYFSETQRNKGNFPGRFSGRQFSNSRSEMNVSTLELGDSALYLCASSVSGTRPNTEAFFGQGTRLTVV.

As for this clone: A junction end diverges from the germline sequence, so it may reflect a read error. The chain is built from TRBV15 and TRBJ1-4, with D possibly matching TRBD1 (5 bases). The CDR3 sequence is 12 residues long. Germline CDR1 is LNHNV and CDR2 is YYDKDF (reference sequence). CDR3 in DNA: TGTGCCACCAGCAGAGATGGGGCGTTCCTCAGGTTT. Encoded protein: CATSRDGAFLRF.

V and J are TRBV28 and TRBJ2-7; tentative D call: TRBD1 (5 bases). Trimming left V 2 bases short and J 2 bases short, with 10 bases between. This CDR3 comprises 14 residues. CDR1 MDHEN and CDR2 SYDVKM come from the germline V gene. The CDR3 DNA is TGTGCCAGCAGTTTACCGACAGTACCCTACGAGCAGTACTTC. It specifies CASSLPTVPYEQYF.

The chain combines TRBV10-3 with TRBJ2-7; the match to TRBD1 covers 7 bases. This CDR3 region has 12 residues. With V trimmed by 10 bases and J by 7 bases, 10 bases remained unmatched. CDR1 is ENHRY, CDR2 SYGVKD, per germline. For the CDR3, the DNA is TGTGCCAGACCCGAGGGGGCGGATGAGCAGTACTTC. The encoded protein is CARPEGADEQYF.

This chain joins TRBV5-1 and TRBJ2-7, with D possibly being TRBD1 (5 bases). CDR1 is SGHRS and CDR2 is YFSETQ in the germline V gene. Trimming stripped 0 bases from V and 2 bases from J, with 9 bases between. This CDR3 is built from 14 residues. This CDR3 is CASSLVAGTYEQYF. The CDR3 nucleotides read TGCGCCAGCAGCTTGGTGGCAGGGACCTACGAGCAGTACTTC.

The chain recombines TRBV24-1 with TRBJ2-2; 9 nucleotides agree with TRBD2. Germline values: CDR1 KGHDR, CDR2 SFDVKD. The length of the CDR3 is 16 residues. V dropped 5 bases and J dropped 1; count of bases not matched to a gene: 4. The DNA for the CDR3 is TGTGCCACCAGTGCCGGAGCGGGGGGGAACACCGGGGAGCTGTTTTTT. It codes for CATSAGAGGNTGELFF.

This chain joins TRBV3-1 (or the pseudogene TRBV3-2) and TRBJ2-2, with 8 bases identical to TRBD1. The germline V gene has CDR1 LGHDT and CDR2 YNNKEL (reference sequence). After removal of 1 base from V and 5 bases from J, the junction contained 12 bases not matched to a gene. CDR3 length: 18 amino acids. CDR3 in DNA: TGTGCCAGCAGCCAAGTCCCCGGACAGGGTAGTTGGACCGGGGAGCTGTTTTTT. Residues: CASSQVPGQGSWTGELFF.

In DNA form, the CDR3 reads TGTGCCAGCAGTGAAGAGGGGGATTACTATGGCTACACCTTC. Amino acid sequence: CASSEEGDYYGYTF. V gene TRBV6-1 combines with J gene TRBJ1-2; D might be TRBD1 (6 bases). The germline V and J ends were trimmed by 1 base and 3 bases, with 9 bases remaining between them. Germline V gives CDR1 MNHNS, CDR2 SASEGT. This CDR3 is 14 amino acids long.

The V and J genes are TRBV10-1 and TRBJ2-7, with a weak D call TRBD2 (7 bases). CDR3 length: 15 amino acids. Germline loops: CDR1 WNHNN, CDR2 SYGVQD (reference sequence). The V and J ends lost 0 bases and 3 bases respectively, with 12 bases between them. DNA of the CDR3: TGCGCCAGCAGTGAGTCGGGGGGGGCCCGCTACGAGCAGTACTTC. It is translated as CASSESGGARYEQYF.

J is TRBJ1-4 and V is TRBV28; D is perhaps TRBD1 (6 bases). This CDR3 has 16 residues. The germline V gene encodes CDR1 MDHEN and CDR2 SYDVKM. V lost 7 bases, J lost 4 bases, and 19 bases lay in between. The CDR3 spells CASTRGGVGGNEKLFF. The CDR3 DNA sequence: TGTGCCAGCACCCGAGGGGGGGTCGGGGGTAATGAAAAACTGTTTTTT.

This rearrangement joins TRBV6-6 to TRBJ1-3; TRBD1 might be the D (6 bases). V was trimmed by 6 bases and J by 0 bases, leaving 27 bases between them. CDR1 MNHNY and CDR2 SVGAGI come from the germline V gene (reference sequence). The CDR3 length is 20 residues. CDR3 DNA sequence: TGTGCCAGCAGCACCACTAAAAGGCCAGGGGAAATTTACTCTGGAAACACCATATATTTT. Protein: CASSTTKRPGEIYSGNTIYF.

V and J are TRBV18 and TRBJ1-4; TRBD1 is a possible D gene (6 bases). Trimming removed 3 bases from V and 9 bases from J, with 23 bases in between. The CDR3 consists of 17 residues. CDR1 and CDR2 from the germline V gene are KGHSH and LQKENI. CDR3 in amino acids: CASSPDDGTGFFQKLFF. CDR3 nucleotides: TGTGCCAGCTCACCCGACGACGGCACAGGGTTTTTTCAAAAACTGTTTTTT.

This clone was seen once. For the CDR3, the DNA is TGTGCCAGCAGCTTAGCCGGATGGGCTAGCGGGGGAGGGAATGAGCAGTTCTTC. Protein: CASSLAGWASGGGNEQFF. J is TRBJ2-1 and V is TRBV7-2; 10 bases line up with TRBD2. The CDR3 covers 18 residues. V shed 0 bases, J shed 7 bases, and the junction held 12 bases outside the gene matches. Germline values: CDR1 SGHTA, CDR2 FQGNSA.

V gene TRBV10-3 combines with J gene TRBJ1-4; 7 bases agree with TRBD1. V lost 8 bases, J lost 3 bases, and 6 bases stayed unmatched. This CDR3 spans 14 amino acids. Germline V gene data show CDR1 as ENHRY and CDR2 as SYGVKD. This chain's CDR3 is CAIGRDRPNEKLFF. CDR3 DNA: TGTGCCATCGGCCGGGACAGACCTAATGAAAAACTGTTTTTT.

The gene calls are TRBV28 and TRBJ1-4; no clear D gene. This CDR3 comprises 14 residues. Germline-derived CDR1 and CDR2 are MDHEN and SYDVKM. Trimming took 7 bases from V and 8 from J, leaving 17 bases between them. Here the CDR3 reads CASTSWQLKEKLFF. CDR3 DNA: TGTGCCAGCACTTCATGGCAGTTAAAGGAAAAACTGTTTTTT.

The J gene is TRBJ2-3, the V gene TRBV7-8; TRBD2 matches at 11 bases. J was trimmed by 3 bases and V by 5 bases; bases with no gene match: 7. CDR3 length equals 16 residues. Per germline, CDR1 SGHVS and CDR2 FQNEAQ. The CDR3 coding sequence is TGTGCCAGCAGCCTCGGAGCTAGCGGGGGGACAGATACGCAGTATTTT. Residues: CASSLGASGGTDTQYF.

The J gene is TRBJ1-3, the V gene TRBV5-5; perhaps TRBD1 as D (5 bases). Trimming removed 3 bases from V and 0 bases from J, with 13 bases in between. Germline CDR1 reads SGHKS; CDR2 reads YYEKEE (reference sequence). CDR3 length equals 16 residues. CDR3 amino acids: CASSWADTSSGNTIYF. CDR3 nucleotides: TGTGCCAGCAGCTGGGCGGACACTTCCTCTGGAAACACCATATATTTT.

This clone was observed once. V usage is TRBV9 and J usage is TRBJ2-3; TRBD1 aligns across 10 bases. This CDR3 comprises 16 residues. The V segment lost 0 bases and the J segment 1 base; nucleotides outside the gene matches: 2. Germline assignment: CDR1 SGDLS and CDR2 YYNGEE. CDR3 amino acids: CASSVGTGGGTDTQYF. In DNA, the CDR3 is TGTGCCAGCAGCGTAGGGACAGGGGGTGGCACAGATACGCAGTATTTT.

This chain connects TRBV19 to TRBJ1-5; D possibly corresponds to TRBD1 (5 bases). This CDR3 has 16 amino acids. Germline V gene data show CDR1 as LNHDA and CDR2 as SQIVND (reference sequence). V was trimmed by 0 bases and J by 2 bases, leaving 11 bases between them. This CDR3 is CASSIDIGGGNQPQHF. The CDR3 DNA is TGTGCCAGTAGTATAGATATCGGGGGTGGCAATCAGCCCCAGCATTTT.

The CDR3, as DNA: TGTGCCAGCAGCACCACAGGGGACAACTATGGCTACACCTTC. It specifies CASSTTGDNYGYTF. The rearrangement joins TRBV3-1 (or the pseudogene TRBV3-2) to TRBJ1-2; 7 bases line up with TRBD1. This CDR3 region has 14 residues. The trim removed 5 bases at V and 2 bases at J, leaving 5 bases unmatched. The V gene's germline CDR1 is LGHDT and CDR2 YNNKEL (reference sequence).

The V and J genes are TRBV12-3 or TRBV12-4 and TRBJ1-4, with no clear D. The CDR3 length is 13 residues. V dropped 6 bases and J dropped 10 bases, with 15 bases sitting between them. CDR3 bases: TGTGCCAGCAGGTTCAACGATGCGATAAAACTGTTTTTT. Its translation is CASRFNDAIKLFF.

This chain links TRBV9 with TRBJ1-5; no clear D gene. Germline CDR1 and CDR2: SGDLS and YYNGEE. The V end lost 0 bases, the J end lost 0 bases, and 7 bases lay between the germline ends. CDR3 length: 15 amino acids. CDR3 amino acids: CASSVGGFSNQPQHF. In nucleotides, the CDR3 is TGTGCCAGCAGCGTAGGAGGTTTTAGCAATCAGCCCCAGCATTTT.